The 11 T cell receptor beta chains listed next were all sequenced from one sample in a study of blood T cell repertoires in COVID-19. Sequenced by immunoSEQ multiplex PCR; TCRdb stores in-frame clones only, minus some. The repertoire holds around 340,000 clones, with 86% as singletons. What was sequenced was peripheral blood. These receptor sequences come from an older woman with COVID-19, enrolled during active disease.

The genes are TRBV5-1 and TRBJ1-4; perhaps TRBD1 as D (5 bases). V was cut by 0 bases and J by 8 bases, with 14 bases left in between. The CDR3 consists of 15 residues. Germline loops: CDR1 SGHRS, CDR2 YFSETQ. CDR3 protein: CASSLAPGTEEKLFF. Written as DNA, the CDR3 is TGCGCCAGCAGCTTGGCTCCGGGGACTGAGGAAAAACTGTTTTTT.

The chain joins TRBV11-3 to TRBJ1-6; 7 bases are a match to TRBD1. Losses at the gene ends were 5 bases for V and 8 bases for J; bases not matched to a gene: 12. Germline CDR1 reads SGHNT; CDR2 reads YENEEA. There are 16 residues in the CDR3. The CDR3 spells CASSLAPWDSDSPLHF. The CDR3 bases are TGTGCCAGCAGCCTAGCCCCCTGGGACAGTGATTCACCCCTCCACTTT.

The V call is TRBV10-3, the J call TRBJ2-2; D unresolved. The germline V and J ends were trimmed by 2 bases and 0 bases, with 10 bases remaining between them. Germline V gives CDR1 ENHRY, CDR2 SYGVKD. This CDR3 has 16 amino acids. CDR3 sequence: CAISEVLQTNTGELFF. CDR3 sequence (DNA): TGTGCCATCAGTGAGGTCTTACAGACGAACACCGGGGAGCTGTTTTTT.

The chain recombines TRBV28 with TRBJ1-6; perhaps TRBD1 as D (5 bases). V was shortened by 2 bases and J by 10 bases, with 12 bases between the two germline ends. The CDR3 is made up of 14 amino acids. CDR1 is MDHEN and CDR2 is SYDVKM in the germline V gene. CDR3 nucleotides: TGTGCCAGCAGTTTAGGGGGGGTCCGCTCACCCCTCCACTTT. Its translation: CASSLGGVRSPLHF.

The chain recombines TRBV7-6 with TRBJ1-1; maybe TRBD1 (5 bases). The CDR3 extends over 16 amino acids. Germline V gene lookup returns CDR1 SGHVS and CDR2 FNYEAQ. With 5 bases removed from V and 0 bases from J, the gap between germline ends came to 16 bases. The CDR3 loop is CASSPSPRGMNTEAFF. The CDR3 region has the DNA TGTGCCAGCAGCCCTTCACCAAGGGGCATGAACACTGAAGCTTTCTTT.

The V gene is TRBV11-2, the J gene TRBJ2-7; TRBD1 agrees at 7 bases. Germline V CDR1 and CDR2: SGHAT, FQNNGV. With 4 bases clipped from V and 4 bases from J, the junction kept 4 bases outside the gene matches. The CDR3 has 13 amino acids. DNA for the CDR3: TGTGCCAGCAGCTCACAGGGGTTGTACGAGCAGTACTTC. As protein: CASSSQGLYEQYF.

The chain combines TRBV29-1 with TRBJ1-2; 10 positions agree with TRBD1. V shed 8 bases, J shed 6 bases, and the junction held 12 bases outside the gene matches. In germline, CDR1 is SQVTM, CDR2 ANQGSEA. The CDR3 is made up of 14 amino acids. The CDR3 nucleotides are TGCAGCACCGAGGACAGGGGGACGTTTCATGGCTACACCTTC. This gives the protein CSTEDRGTFHGYTF. Drawing the rest from reference TRBV29-1 and TRBJ1-2, the complete variable domain is SAVISQKPSRDICQRGTSLTIQCQVDSQVTMMFWYRQQPGQSLTLIATANQGSEATYESGFVIDKFPISRPNLTFSTLTVSNMSPEDSSIYLCSTEDRGTFHGYTFGSGTRLTVV.

Only one count was recorded for this clone. The V gene is TRBV4-1, the J gene TRBJ2-7, with TRBD2 identical over 8 bases. Losses at the gene ends were 6 bases for V and 5 bases for J; bases not matched to a gene: 12. Per germline, CDR1 MGHRA and CDR2 YSYEKL. The CDR3 sequence is 15 residues long. CDR3 DNA: TGCGCCAGCAGTCTCCTTAGAGCGGGGGCAGACGAGCAGTACTTC. This translates into CASSLLRAGADEQYF.

The sample holds one count of this clone. The genes are TRBV7-9 and TRBJ2-3, with TRBD1 as a possible D gene (6 bases). Germline CDR1 SEHNR, CDR2 FQNEAQ (reference sequence). V was shortened by 5 bases and J by 0 bases, with 21 bases between the two germline ends. The CDR3 sequence is 18 residues long. CDR3 amino acids: CASSPRIGTPPSTDTQYF. The CDR3 bases are TGTGCCAGCAGCCCAAGGATTGGGACACCTCCTAGCACAGATACGCAGTATTTT.

The gene calls are TRBV5-4 and TRBJ1-1; 7 bases line up with TRBD1. The CDR3 has 14 residues. The V segment lost 4 bases and the J segment 1 base; nucleotides outside the gene matches: 4. Per the germline V gene, CDR1 is SGHNT and CDR2 is YYREEE (reference sequence). The CDR3 loop reads CASSKDRANTEAFF. DNA for the CDR3: TGTGCCAGCAGCAAAGACAGGGCGAACACTGAAGCTTTCTTT.

CDR3 sequence (DNA): TGTGCCAGCAGCCCCGGGACTAGTAAGAATGAGCAGTTCTTC. Amino acid sequence: CASSPGTSKNEQFF. This sequence joins TRBV5-4 and TRBJ2-1, with 8 bases aligning to TRBD2. The length of the CDR3 is 14 residues. Germline values: CDR1 SGHNT, CDR2 YYREEE (reference sequence). Trimming removed 4 bases from V and 7 bases from J; junction bases left unmatched: 7.